This is a list of T cell receptor beta chains from one sample in a study of blood T cell repertoires in COVID-19. Repertoires were generated with immunoSEQ multiplex PCR, while TCRdb's copy carries only in-frame clones and drops some. The data show approximately 290,000 clones, approximately 90% seen once. The specimen was peripheral blood. These receptors originate from a man younger than 40 with acute or convalescent COVID-19. The CDR3 runs from the conserved cysteine through the conserved F or W. A D gene is named only where the DNA matches it firmly. Size is omitted from some rows. Given values are once, few, many or a class for expanded clones.

clone_size: .
j_call: TRBJ1-2
d_call: .
v_call: TRBV5-1
cdr3_aa: CASARGGDFATYGYTF
cdr3_nt: TGCGCCAGCGCGCGAGGGGGGGACTTCGCAACTTATGGCTACACCTTC

clone_size: .
j_call: TRBJ2-5
d_call: .
v_call: TRBV6-6
cdr3_aa: CASRKLIQVQETQYF
cdr3_nt: TGTGCCAGCAGGAAATTAATACAGGTGCAAGAGACCCAGTACTTC

clone_size: .
j_call: TRBJ2-3
d_call: TRBD2
v_call: TRBV11-2
cdr3_aa: CASSLPVGRGSTDTQYF
cdr3_nt: TGTGCCAGCAGCTTACCCGTGGGGCGGGGGAGCACAGATACGCAGTATTTT

clone_size: .
j_call: TRBJ2-7
d_call: .
v_call: TRBV4-2
cdr3_aa: CASSQEDGGYYEQYF
cdr3_nt: TGTGCCAGCAGCCAAGAAGACGGGGGTTACTACGAGCAGTACTTC

clone_size: .
j_call: TRBJ1-3
d_call: .
v_call: TRBV30
cdr3_aa: CAWSLGRENTIYF
cdr3_nt: TGTGCCTGGTCTCTAGGCCGTGAAAACACCATATATTTT

clone_size: .
j_call: TRBJ1-2
d_call: .
v_call: TRBV28
cdr3_aa: CASSATIGGGNYGYTF
cdr3_nt: TGTGCCAGCAGTGCCACTATTGGGGGGGGAAACTATGGCTACACCTTC

clone_size: .
j_call: TRBJ1-6
d_call: .
v_call: TRBV9
cdr3_aa: CASNTQGNSPLHF
cdr3_nt: TGTGCCAGCAACACCCAGGGAAATTCACCCCTCCACTTT

clone_size: .
j_call: TRBJ2-4
d_call: TRBD1
v_call: TRBV27
cdr3_aa: CATSDRGYRKNIQYF
cdr3_nt: TGTGCCACCTCCGACAGGGGGTACCGAAAAAACATTCAGTACTTC

clone_size: .
j_call: TRBJ1-2
d_call: .
v_call: TRBV18
cdr3_aa: CASSPGAANYGYTF
cdr3_nt: TGTGCCAGCTCACCGGGGGCAGCTAACTATGGCTACACCTTC

clone_size: .
j_call: TRBJ2-3
d_call: TRBD1
v_call: TRBV5-1
cdr3_aa: CASIDRDRGRDTQYF
cdr3_nt: TGCGCCAGCATAGACCGGGACAGGGGGCGAGATACGCAGTATTTT

clone_size: once
j_call: TRBJ2-3
d_call: TRBD1
v_call: TRBV27
cdr3_aa: CASSSAGTGFEGDTQYF
cdr3_nt: TGTGCCAGCAGTTCCGCCGGGACAGGCTTTGAAGGAGATACGCAGTATTTT

clone_size: .
j_call: TRBJ2-7
d_call: TRBD1
v_call: TRBV18
cdr3_aa: CASSRGTGGSYEQYF
cdr3_nt: TGTGCCAGCTCACGGGGGACAGGGGGATCCTACGAGCAGTACTTC

clone_size: .
j_call: TRBJ1-2
d_call: .
v_call: TRBV28
cdr3_aa: CASSPGGSASRILYGYTF
cdr3_nt: TGTGCCAGCAGTCCCGGGGGGAGCGCCTCTAGAATCCTCTATGGCTACACCTTC

clone_size: .
j_call: TRBJ2-7
d_call: .
v_call: TRBV4-1
cdr3_aa: CASSQDGTISYEQYF
cdr3_nt: TGCGCCAGCAGCCAAGATGGGACAATCTCCTACGAGCAGTACTTC

clone_size: .
j_call: TRBJ1-2
d_call: .
v_call: TRBV20-1
cdr3_aa: CSASATAGGYTF
cdr3_nt: TGCAGTGCTAGTGCGACAGCAGGGGGCTACACCTTC

clone_size: .
j_call: TRBJ1-5
d_call: TRBD1
v_call: TRBV18
cdr3_aa: CASSQGTGFQGAQHF
cdr3_nt: TGTGCCAGCTCACAAGGGACAGGCTTTCAAGGGGCCCAGCATTTT

clone_size: .
j_call: TRBJ2-7
d_call: TRBD1
v_call: TRBV6-6
cdr3_aa: CASSYPQGQGNEQYF
cdr3_nt: TGTGCCAGCAGTTACCCCCAGGGACAGGGAAACGAGCAGTACTTC

clone_size: once
j_call: TRBJ2-7
d_call: .
v_call: TRBV5-4
cdr3_aa: CASSATVTGRSYEQYF
cdr3_nt: TGTGCCAGCAGCGCCACCGTCACAGGGAGAAGCTACGAGCAGTACTTC

clone_size: .
j_call: TRBJ1-6
d_call: .
v_call: TRBV28
cdr3_aa: CASREQGPFNSPLHF
cdr3_nt: TGTGCCAGCAGAGAACAGGGCCCCTTTAATTCACCCCTCCACTTT

clone_size: .
j_call: TRBJ2-2
d_call: TRBD2
v_call: TRBV6-5
cdr3_aa: CASVASGRNTGELFF
cdr3_nt: TGTGCCAGCGTCGCTAGCGGGAGAAACACCGGGGAGCTGTTTTTT

clone_size: .
j_call: TRBJ2-7
d_call: .
v_call: TRBV5-6
cdr3_aa: CASRMGALRGEQYF
cdr3_nt: TGTGCCAGCAGGATGGGGGCTCTCAGGGGCGAGCAGTACTTC

clone_size: few
j_call: TRBJ1-1
d_call: .
v_call: TRBV7-2
cdr3_aa: CASSLPPAGKAFF
cdr3_nt: TGTGCCAGCAGCTTGCCCCCGGCAGGGAAAGCTTTCTTT

clone_size: .
j_call: TRBJ1-2
d_call: .
v_call: TRBV5-1
cdr3_aa: CASSFRGAPYGYTF
cdr3_nt: TGCGCCAGCAGCTTTCGGGGGGCACCCTATGGCTACACCTTC

clone_size: .
j_call: TRBJ1-3
d_call: .
v_call: TRBV29-1
cdr3_aa: CSAGTSSGNTIYF
cdr3_nt: TGCAGCGCCGGGACATCCTCTGGAAACACCATATATTTT

clone_size: .
j_call: TRBJ2-3
d_call: TRBD2
v_call: TRBV19
cdr3_aa: CASSMGLAAIVSTDTQYF
cdr3_nt: TGTGCCAGTAGTATGGGTCTAGCGGCCATCGTAAGCACAGATACGCAGTATTTT

clone_size: .
j_call: TRBJ1-2
d_call: .
v_call: TRBV27
cdr3_aa: CASSLFGESRGGYTF
cdr3_nt: TGTGCCAGCAGTTTATTTGGGGAGTCCAGGGGTGGCTACACCTTC

clone_size: .
j_call: TRBJ1-2
d_call: .
v_call: TRBV3-1/TRBV3-2
cdr3_aa: CASSPRRGGRLYGYTF
cdr3_nt: TGTGCCAGCAGCCCCCGTAGGGGAGGGAGGCTCTATGGCTACACCTTC

clone_size: .
j_call: TRBJ2-1
d_call: TRBD1
v_call: TRBV5-1
cdr3_aa: CASSHAGQGPRLVFF
cdr3_nt: TGCGCCAGCAGCCATGCGGGACAGGGTCCCCGTTTGGTGTTCTTC

clone_size: .
j_call: TRBJ2-1
d_call: TRBD2
v_call: TRBV5-6
cdr3_aa: CASSLKRLAGGYNEQFF
cdr3_nt: TGTGCCAGCAGCTTGAAACGACTAGCGGGGGGCTACAATGAGCAGTTCTTC

clone_size: .
j_call: TRBJ2-6
d_call: .
v_call: TRBV12-1
cdr3_aa: CASSPKEGRSENGANVLTF
cdr3_nt: TGTGCCAGCAGCCCAAAGGAGGGCAGATCAGAAAATGGGGCCAACGTCCTGACTTTC

clone_size: .
j_call: TRBJ1-2
d_call: .
v_call: TRBV9
cdr3_aa: CASSDSSPRGYTF
cdr3_nt: TGTGCCAGCTCTGACAGCTCACCGCGTGGCTACACCTTC

clone_size: once
j_call: TRBJ2-3
d_call: .
v_call: TRBV19
cdr3_aa: CASSIGGGQATQYF
cdr3_nt: TGTGCCAGTAGTATAGGGGGGGGGCAAGCTACGCAGTATTTT

clone_size: once
j_call: TRBJ1-5
d_call: .
v_call: TRBV3-1/TRBV3-2
cdr3_aa: CASSRAVSNQPQHF
cdr3_nt: TGTGCCAGCAGCCGGGCAGTTAGCAATCAGCCCCAGCATTTT

clone_size: .
j_call: TRBJ2-5
d_call: .
v_call: TRBV11-2
cdr3_aa: CASSKEIQETQYF
cdr3_nt: TGTGCCAGCAGCAAGGAGATACAAGAGACCCAGTACTTC

clone_size: few
j_call: TRBJ2-2
d_call: .
v_call: TRBV19
cdr3_aa: CASSMSLNAHTGELFF
cdr3_nt: TGTGCCAGTAGTATGTCCCTGAATGCGCACACCGGGGAGCTGTTTTTT

clone_size: .
j_call: TRBJ2-1
d_call: TRBD2
v_call: TRBV28
cdr3_aa: CASRPGLAGEQFF
cdr3_nt: TGTGCCAGCAGGCCAGGACTAGCGGGTGAGCAGTTCTTC

clone_size: .
j_call: TRBJ1-2
d_call: .
v_call: TRBV5-4
cdr3_aa: CASSLERGPNYGYTF
cdr3_nt: TGTGCCAGCAGCTTGGAGCGGGGGCCTAACTATGGCTACACCTTC

clone_size: .
j_call: TRBJ2-2
d_call: TRBD1
v_call: TRBV5-1
cdr3_aa: CASQIRAGTGAGELFF
cdr3_nt: TGCGCCAGCCAGATCCGGGCAGGGACAGGTGCCGGGGAGCTGTTTTTT

clone_size: .
j_call: TRBJ1-2
d_call: .
v_call: TRBV28
cdr3_aa: CASSSGFFYGYTF
cdr3_nt: TGTGCCAGCAGTTCAGGTTTTTTCTATGGCTACACCTTC

clone_size: few
j_call: TRBJ2-7
d_call: .
v_call: TRBV2
cdr3_aa: CASSDQWGEPYF
cdr3_nt: TGTGCCAGCAGTGATCAGTGGGGAGAGCCTTACTTC

clone_size: .
j_call: TRBJ2-7
d_call: TRBD1
v_call: TRBV11-2
cdr3_aa: CASSPSGTGAYEQYF
cdr3_nt: TGTGCCAGCAGCCCAAGCGGGACAGGGGCTTACGAGCAGTACTTC

clone_size: once
j_call: TRBJ1-3
d_call: .
v_call: TRBV9
cdr3_aa: CASSAGTAGNTIYF
cdr3_nt: TGTGCCAGCAGCGCCGGGACTGCTGGAAACACCATATATTTT

clone_size: .
j_call: TRBJ2-7
d_call: TRBD2
v_call: TRBV19
cdr3_aa: CASSLGLAGGADEQYF
cdr3_nt: TGTGCCAGTAGTTTGGGACTAGCGGGAGGTGCAGACGAGCAGTACTTC

clone_size: .
j_call: TRBJ2-1
d_call: .
v_call: TRBV15
cdr3_aa: CATSPRPRQIEQFF
cdr3_nt: TGTGCCACCAGCCCGAGGCCCCGACAGATCGAGCAGTTCTTC

clone_size: .
j_call: TRBJ2-7
d_call: TRBD1
v_call: TRBV30
cdr3_aa: CAWSDRDRVRF
cdr3_nt: TGTGCCTGGAGCGACCGGGACAGGGTTAGGTTC

clone_size: .
j_call: TRBJ1-2
d_call: .
v_call: TRBV10-3
cdr3_aa: CANRGDSAYGYTF
cdr3_nt: TGTGCAAACCGGGGGGACTCGGCCTATGGCTACACCTTC

clone_size: .
j_call: TRBJ2-7
d_call: .
v_call: TRBV19
cdr3_aa: CASRERGGVRSSYEQYF
cdr3_nt: TGTGCCAGCCGGGAGCGAGGGGGCGTGAGAAGCTCCTACGAGCAGTACTTC

clone_size: .
j_call: TRBJ1-2
d_call: .
v_call: TRBV30
cdr3_aa: CAWSVPGENYGYTF
cdr3_nt: TGTGCCTGGAGTGTACCGGGGGAGAACTATGGCTACACCTTC

clone_size: .
j_call: TRBJ2-1
d_call: .
v_call: TRBV5-1
cdr3_aa: CASSLGPTTYNEQFF
cdr3_nt: TGCGCCAGCAGCTTGGGACCAACTACCTACAATGAGCAGTTCTTC

clone_size: once
j_call: TRBJ1-1
d_call: TRBD1
v_call: TRBV28
cdr3_aa: CASSPDRPSEAFF
cdr3_nt: TGTGCCAGCAGTCCGGACAGGCCCTCTGAAGCTTTCTTT